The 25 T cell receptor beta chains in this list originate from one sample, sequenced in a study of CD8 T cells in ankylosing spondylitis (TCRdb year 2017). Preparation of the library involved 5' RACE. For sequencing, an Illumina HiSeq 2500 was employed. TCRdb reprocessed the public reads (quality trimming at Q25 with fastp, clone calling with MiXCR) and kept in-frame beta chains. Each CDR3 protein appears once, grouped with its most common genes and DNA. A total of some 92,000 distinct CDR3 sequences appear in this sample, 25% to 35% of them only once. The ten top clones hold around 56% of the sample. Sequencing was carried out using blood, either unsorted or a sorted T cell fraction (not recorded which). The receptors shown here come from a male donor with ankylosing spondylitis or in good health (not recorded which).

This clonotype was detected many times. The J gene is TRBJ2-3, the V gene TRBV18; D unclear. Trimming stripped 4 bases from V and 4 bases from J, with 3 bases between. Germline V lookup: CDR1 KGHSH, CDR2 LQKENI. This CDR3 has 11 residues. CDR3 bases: TGTGCCAGCTCACAGGCAGATACGCAGTATTTT. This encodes CASSQADTQYF.

For the CDR3, the DNA is TGTGCCAGCAGCGAGACAGTCTTCTTCCACTTT. This translates into CASSETVFFHF. The chain recombines TRBV2 with TRBJ1-6, with D possibly being TRBD1 (5 bases). Germline CDR1 reads SNHLY; CDR2 reads FYNNEI. CDR3 size: 11 residues. V was pared by 6 bases and J by 17 bases, with 14 bases between. The whole variable domain, filled in from reference TRBV2 and TRBJ1-6, reads EPEVTQTPSHQVTQMGQEVILRCVPISNHLYFYWYRQILGQKVEFLVSFYNNEISEKSEIFDDQFSVERPDGSNFTLKIRSTKLEDSAMYFCASSETVFFHFGNGTRLTVT.

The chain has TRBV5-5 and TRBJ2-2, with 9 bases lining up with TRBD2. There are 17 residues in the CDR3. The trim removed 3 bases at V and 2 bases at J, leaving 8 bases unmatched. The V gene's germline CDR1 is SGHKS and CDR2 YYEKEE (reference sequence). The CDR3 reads CASSSPRGGINTGELFF. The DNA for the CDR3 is TGTGCCAGCAGCTCGCCGCGGGGGGGGATTAACACCGGGGAGCTGTTTTTT.

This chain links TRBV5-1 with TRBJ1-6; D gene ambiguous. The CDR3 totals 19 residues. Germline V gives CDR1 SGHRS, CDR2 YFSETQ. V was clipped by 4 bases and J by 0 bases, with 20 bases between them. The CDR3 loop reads CASSLGASFGLSYNSPLHF. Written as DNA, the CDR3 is TGCGCCAGCAGCCTCGGTGCGTCATTCGGACTCTCCTATAATTCACCCCTCCACTTT.

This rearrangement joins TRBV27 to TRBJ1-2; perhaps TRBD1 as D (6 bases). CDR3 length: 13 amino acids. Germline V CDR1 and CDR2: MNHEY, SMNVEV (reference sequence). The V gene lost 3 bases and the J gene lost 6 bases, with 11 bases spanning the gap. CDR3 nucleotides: TGTGCCAGCAGTTTTTCCGGGGGCGATGGCTACACCTTC. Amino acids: CASSFSGGDGYTF.

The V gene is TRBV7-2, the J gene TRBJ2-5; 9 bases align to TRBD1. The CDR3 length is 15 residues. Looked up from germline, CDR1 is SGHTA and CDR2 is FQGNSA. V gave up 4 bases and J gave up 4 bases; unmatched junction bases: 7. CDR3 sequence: CASSYAGTGTETQYF. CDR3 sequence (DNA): TGTGCCAGCAGCTACGCCGGGACAGGGACAGAGACCCAGTACTTC.

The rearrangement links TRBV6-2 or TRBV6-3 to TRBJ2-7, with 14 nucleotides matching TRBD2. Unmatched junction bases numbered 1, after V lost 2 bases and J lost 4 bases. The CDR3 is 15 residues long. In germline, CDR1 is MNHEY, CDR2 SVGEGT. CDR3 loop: CASSYRTSGRYEQYF. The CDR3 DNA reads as TGTGCCAGCAGTTACCGGACTAGCGGGAGGTACGAGCAGTACTTC.

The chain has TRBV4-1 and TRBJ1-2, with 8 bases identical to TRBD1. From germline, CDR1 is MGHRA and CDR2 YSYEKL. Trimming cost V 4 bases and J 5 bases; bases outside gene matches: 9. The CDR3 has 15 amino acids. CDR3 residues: CASSLEGRTGYGYTF. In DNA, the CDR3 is TGCGCCAGCAGCCTGGAAGGGCGGACAGGGTATGGCTACACCTTC.

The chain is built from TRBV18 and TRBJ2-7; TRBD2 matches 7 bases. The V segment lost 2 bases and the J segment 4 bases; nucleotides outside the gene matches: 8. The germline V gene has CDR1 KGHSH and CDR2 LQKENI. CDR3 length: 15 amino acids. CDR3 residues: CASSPGAGVGYEQYF. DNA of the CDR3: TGTGCCAGCTCACCAGGGGCGGGAGTCGGTTACGAGCAGTACTTC. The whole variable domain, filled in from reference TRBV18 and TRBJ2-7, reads NAGVMQNPRHLVRRRGQEARLRCSPMKGHSHVYWYRQLPEEGLKFMVYLQKENIIDESGMPKERFSAEFPKEGPSILRIQQVVRGDSAAYFCASSPGAGVGYEQYFGPGTRLTVT.

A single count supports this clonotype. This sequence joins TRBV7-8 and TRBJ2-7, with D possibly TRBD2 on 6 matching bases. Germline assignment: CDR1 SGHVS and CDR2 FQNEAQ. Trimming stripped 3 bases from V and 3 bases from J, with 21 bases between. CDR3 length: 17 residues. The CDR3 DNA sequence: TGTGCCAGCAGCTTGGGCTCTAGCGCGGCCCGAATCTACGAGCAGTACTTC. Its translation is CASSLGSSAARIYEQYF.

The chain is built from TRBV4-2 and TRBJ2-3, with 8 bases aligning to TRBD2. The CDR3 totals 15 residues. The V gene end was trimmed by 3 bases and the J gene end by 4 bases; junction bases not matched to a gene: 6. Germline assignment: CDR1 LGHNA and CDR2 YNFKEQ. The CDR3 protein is CASSQETSEADTQYF. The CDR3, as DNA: TGTGCCAGCAGCCAGGAGACTAGCGAGGCAGATACGCAGTATTTT.

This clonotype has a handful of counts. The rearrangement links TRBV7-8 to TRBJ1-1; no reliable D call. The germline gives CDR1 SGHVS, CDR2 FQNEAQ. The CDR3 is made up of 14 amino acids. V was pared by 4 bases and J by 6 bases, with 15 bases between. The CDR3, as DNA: TGTGCCAGCAGCTCCCTTGAGGTATCGGCTGAAGCTTTCTTT. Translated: CASSSLEVSAEAFF.

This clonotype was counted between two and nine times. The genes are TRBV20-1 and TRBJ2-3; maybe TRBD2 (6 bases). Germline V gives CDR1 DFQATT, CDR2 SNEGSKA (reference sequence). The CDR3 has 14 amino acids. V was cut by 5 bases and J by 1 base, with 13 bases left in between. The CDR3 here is CSADFSGRTDTQYF. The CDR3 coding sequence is TGCAGTGCTGATTTTAGCGGCCGCACAGATACGCAGTATTTT.

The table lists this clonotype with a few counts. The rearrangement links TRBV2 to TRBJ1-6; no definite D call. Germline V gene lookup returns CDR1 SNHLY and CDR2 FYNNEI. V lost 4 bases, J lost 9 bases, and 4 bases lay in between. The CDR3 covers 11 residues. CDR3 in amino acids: CASSVSSPLHF. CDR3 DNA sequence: TGTGCCAGCAGTGTGTCTTCACCCCTCCACTTT.

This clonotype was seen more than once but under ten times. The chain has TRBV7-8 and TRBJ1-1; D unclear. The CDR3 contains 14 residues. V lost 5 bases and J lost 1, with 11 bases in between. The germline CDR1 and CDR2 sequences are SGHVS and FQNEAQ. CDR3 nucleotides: TGTGCCAGCAGCAAGGGATTCGAGAACACTGAAGCTTTCTTT. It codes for CASSKGFENTEAFF. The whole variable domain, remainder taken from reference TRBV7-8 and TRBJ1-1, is GAGVSQSPRYKVAKRGQDVALRCDPISGHVSLFWYQQALGQGPEFLTYFQNEAQLDKSGLPSDRFFAERPEGSVSTLKIQRTQQEDSAVYLCASSKGFENTEAFFGQGTRLTVV.

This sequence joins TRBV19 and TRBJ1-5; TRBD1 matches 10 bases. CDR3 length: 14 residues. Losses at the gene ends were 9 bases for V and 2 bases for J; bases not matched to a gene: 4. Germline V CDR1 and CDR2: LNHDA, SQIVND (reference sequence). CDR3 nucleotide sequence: TGTGCCAGCCGACAGGGGGCTGGCAATCAGCCCCAGCATTTT. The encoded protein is CASRQGAGNQPQHF.

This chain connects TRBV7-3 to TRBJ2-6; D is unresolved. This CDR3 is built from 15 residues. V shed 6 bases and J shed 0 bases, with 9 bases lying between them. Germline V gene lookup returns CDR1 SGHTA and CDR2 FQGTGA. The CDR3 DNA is TGTGCCAGCAGTCGACTGAGCTCTGGGGCCAACGTCCTGACTTTC. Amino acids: CASSRLSSGANVLTF.

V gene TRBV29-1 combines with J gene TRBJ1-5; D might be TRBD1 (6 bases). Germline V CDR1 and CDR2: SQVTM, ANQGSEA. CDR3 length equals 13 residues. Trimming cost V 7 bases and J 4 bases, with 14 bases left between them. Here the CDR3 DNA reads TGCAGCGGGCAACAGGGCCCTAATCAGCCCCAGCATTTT. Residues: CSGQQGPNQPQHF.

Written as DNA, the CDR3 is TGCGCCAGCAGCTTGGTTGGCGGGGGGGCGGATACGCAGTATTTT. Its protein is CASSLVGGGADTQYF. The chain recombines TRBV5-1 with TRBJ2-3, with 9 bases that match TRBD2. V lost 0 bases to trimming and J lost 6 bases; unmatched junction nucleotides: 5. Germline V lookup: CDR1 SGHRS, CDR2 YFSETQ. CDR3 length equals 15 residues.

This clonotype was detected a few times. DNA of the CDR3: TGTGCCAGCAGCTTAGGAAACCGGGACAGGGGGCCCTACGAGCAGTACTTC. Encoded protein: CASSLGNRDRGPYEQYF. This chain joins TRBV7-8 and TRBJ2-7; 12 nucleotides agree with TRBD1. CDR1 is SGHVS and CDR2 is FQNEAQ in the germline V gene. The CDR3 has 17 residues. The J segment lost 2 bases and the V segment lost 1 base, leaving 6 bases of the junction unmatched.

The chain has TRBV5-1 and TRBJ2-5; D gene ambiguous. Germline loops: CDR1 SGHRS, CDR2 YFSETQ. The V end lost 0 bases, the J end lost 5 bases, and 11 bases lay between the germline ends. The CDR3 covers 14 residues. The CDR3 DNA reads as TGCGCCAGCAGCTTGGCAGAGCCCGGGGAGACCCAGTACTTC. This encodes CASSLAEPGETQYF.

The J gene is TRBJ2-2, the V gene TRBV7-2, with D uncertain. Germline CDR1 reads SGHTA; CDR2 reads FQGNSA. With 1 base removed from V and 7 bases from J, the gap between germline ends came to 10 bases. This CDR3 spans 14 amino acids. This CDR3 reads CASSLVGFSGELFF. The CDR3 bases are TGTGCCAGCAGCTTAGTTGGGTTCAGCGGGGAGCTGTTTTTT.

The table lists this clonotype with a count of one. CDR3 protein: CASSYAVAGYNEQFF. In DNA, the CDR3 is TGTGCCAGCAGTTACGCTGTAGCGGGATACAATGAGCAGTTCTTC. The V and J genes are TRBV6-5 and TRBJ2-1, with 8 bases aligning to TRBD2. With V trimmed by 2 bases and J by 4 bases, 4 bases remained unmatched. CDR3 length equals 15 residues. Germline V lookup: CDR1 MNHEY, CDR2 SVGAGI.

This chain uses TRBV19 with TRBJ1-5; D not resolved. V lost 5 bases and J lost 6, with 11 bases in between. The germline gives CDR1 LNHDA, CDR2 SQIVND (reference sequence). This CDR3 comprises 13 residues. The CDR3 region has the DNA TGTGCCAGTAGTTCTCGCCCAACTCAGCCCCAGCATTTT. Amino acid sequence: CASSSRPTQPQHF.

DNA of the CDR3: TGCGCCAGCAGCTTGGCCGGCTATCTAGCTTTCTTT. Amino acids: CASSLAGYLAFF. The rearrangement joins TRBV5-1 to TRBJ1-1; D unresolved. CDR1 and CDR2 from the germline V gene are SGHRS and YFSETQ. The CDR3 extends over 12 amino acids. The V and J ends lost 0 bases and 10 bases respectively, with 10 bases between them. Full variable domain (outside the CDR3, taken from reference TRBV5-1 and TRBJ1-1): KAGVTQTPRYLIKTRGQQVTLSCSPISGHRSVSWYQQTPGQGLQFLFEYFSETQRNKGNFPGRFSGRQFSNSRSEMNVSTLELGDSALYLCASSLAGYLAFFGQGTRLTVV.